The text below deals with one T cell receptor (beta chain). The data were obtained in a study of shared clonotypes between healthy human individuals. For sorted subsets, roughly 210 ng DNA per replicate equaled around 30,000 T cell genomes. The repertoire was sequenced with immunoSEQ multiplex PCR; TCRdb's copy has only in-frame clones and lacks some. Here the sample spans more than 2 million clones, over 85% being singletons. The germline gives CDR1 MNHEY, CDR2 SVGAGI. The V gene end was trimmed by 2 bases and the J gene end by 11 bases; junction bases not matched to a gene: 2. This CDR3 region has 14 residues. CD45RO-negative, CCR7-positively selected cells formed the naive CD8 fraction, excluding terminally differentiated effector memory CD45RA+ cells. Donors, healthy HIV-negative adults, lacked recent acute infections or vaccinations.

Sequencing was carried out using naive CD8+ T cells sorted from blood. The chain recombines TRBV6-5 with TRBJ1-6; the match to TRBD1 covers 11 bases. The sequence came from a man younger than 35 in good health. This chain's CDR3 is CASSYGTGGTPLHF. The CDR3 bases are TGTGCCAGCAGTTACGGGACAGGGGGTACACCCCTCCACTTT.